This entry features one TCR beta chain sequence. The antigen is not known. This is likely a read error, given that the CDR3 carries no conserved phenylalanine or tryptophan at its end. This specimen comes from a study of tumor-infiltrating lymphocytes in primary liver carcinoma. The study's findings and limits: Comparison of CD4+ and CD8+ repertoires was precluded by bulk unsorted samples.

The blood RNA (from unsorted whole blood) was obtained, and germline DNA was also extracted. Peripheral blood, roughly 4.2 milliliters, was collected prior to surgery. The CDR3 spans 13 residues. CDR1 is SGHAT, CDR2 FQNNGV, per germline. V gave up 3 bases and J gave up 5 bases; unmatched junction bases: 4. Constant-region priming of around 530 ng total RNA yielded TCR beta cDNA. ARM-PCR, slightly modified, supplied the TCR beta libraries through three nested multiplex PCR rounds. The study ran its first two PCR rounds for roughly 10 cycles each, using TRBV1-TRBV30 forward primers and a C-beta reverse primer. MiXCR, run by TCRdb on the multiplex PCR reads, gives a single entry per CDR3 protein. The sample contains more than 150,000 distinct CDR3 sequences, over 45% of which appear only once.

Source material: peripheral blood. The chain employs TRBV11-2 and TRBJ2-7; 7 nucleotides line up with TRBD2. The clonotype comes from a middle-aged man with primary liver carcinoma and hepatitis B virus infection. DNA of the CDR3: TGTGCCAGCAGCTTTCGGGAGGCAGACGAGCAGTACTTA. This translates into CASSFREADEQYL.